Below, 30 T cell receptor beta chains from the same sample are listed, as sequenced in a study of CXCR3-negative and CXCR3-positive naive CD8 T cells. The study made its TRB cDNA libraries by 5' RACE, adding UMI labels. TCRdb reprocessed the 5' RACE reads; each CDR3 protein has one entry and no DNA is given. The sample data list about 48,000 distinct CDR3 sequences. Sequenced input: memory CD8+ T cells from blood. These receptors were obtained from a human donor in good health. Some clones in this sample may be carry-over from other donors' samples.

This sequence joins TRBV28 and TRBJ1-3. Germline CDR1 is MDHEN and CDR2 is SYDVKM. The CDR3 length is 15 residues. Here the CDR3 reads CASSLDQASGNTIYF.

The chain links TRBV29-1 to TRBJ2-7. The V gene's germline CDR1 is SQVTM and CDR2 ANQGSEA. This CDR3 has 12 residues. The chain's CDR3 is CSVEDGSYEQYF.

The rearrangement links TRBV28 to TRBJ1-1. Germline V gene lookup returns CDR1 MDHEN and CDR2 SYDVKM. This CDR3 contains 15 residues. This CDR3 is CASSRVRGGYSEAFF.

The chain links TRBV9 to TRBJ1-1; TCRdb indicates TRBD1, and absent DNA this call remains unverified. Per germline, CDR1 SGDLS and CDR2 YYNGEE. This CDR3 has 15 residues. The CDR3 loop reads CASSVAGTGYTEAFF.

CDR3 sequence reads: CASSQTSGGSEQFF. V gene TRBV6-6 combines with J gene TRBJ2-1; TCRdb proposes TRBD2, but this gene call is untestable without DNA. In germline, CDR1 is MNHNY, CDR2 SVGAGI (reference sequence). This CDR3 spans 14 amino acids.

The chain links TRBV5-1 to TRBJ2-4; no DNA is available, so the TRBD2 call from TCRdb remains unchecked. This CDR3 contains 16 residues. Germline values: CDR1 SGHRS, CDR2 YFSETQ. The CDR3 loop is CASSLVRGALKDIQYF.

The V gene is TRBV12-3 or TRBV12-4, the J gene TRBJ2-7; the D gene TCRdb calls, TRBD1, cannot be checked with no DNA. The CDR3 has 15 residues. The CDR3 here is CASSFNPDTPNEQCF.

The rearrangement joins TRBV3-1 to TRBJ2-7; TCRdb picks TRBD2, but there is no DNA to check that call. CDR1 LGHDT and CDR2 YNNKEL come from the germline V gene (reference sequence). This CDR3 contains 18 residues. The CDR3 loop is CASSPPGLAGAHSYEQYF.

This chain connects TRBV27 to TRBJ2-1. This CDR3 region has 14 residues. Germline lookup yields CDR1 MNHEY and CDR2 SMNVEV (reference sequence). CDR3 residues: CASSLLSSYNEQFF.

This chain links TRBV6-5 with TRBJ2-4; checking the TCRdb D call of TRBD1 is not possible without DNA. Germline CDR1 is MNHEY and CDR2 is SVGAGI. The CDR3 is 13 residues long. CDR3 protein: CASRSGTGHIQYF.

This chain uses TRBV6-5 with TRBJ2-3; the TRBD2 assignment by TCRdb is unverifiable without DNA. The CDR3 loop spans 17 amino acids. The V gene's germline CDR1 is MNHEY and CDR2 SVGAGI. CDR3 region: CASSDQLAGGITDTQYF.

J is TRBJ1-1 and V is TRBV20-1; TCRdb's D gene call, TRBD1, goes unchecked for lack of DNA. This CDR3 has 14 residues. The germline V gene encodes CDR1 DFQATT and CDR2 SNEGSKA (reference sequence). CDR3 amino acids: CSARGDRGHLEAFF.

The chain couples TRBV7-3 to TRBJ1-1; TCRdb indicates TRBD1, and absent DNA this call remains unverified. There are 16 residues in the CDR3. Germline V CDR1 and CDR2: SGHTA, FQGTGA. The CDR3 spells CASSLLVRQGNTEAFF.

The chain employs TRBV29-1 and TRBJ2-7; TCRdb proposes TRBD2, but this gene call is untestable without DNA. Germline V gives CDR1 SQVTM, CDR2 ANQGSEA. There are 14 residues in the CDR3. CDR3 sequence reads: CSVEETGREWEQYF.

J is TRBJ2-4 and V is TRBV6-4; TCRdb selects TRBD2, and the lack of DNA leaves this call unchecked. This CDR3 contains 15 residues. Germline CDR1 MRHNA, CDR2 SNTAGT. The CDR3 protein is CASSLTSGGVNIQYF.

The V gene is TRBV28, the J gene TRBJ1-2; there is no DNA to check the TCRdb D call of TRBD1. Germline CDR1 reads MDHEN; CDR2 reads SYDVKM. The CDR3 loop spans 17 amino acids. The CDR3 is CASGIYWTAPKHYGYTF.

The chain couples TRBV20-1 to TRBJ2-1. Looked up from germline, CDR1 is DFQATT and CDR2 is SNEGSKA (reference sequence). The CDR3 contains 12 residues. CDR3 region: CSAPVFDNEQFF.

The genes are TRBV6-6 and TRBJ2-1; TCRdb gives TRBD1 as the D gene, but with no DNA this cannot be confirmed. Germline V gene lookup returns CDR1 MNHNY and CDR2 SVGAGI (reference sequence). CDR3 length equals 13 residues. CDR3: CASSTRTYNEQFF.

CDR3 in amino acids: CASSPDSGNTETFF. The chain employs TRBV5-1 and TRBJ1-1. This CDR3 is 14 amino acids long. Germline assignment: CDR1 SGHRS and CDR2 YFSETQ.

The CDR3 protein is CASSKGEAGQPQHF. The chain joins TRBV19 to TRBJ1-5. Germline V gene data show CDR1 as LNHDA and CDR2 as SQIVND (reference sequence). This CDR3 contains 14 residues.

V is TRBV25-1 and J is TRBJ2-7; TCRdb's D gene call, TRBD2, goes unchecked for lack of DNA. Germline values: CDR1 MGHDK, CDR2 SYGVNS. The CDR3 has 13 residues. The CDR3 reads CASRPGLAHEQYF.

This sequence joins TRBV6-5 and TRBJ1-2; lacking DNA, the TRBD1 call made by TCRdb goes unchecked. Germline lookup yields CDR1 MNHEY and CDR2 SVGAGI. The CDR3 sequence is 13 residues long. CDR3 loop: CASSYGGQDGYTF.

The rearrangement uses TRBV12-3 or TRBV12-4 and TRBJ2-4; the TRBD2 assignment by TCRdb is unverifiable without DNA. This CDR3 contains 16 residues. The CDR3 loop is CASSFGPELAKNIQYF.

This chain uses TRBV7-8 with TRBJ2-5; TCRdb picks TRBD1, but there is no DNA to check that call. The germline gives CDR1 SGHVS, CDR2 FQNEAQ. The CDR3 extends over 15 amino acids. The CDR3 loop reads CASSSRPTPRETQYF.

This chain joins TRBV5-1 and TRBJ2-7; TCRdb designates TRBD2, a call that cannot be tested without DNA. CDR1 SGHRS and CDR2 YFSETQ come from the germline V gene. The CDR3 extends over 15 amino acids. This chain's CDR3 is CASSLEEGGPYEQYF.

The CDR3 region is CASSFVQGGNQPQHF. The chain joins TRBV28 to TRBJ1-5; no DNA is available, so the TRBD1 call from TCRdb remains unchecked. The CDR3 sequence is 15 residues long. Germline CDR1 and CDR2: MDHEN and SYDVKM.

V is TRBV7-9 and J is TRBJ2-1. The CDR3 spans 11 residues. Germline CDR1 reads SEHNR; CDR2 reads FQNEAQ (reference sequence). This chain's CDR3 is CATTLANEQFF.

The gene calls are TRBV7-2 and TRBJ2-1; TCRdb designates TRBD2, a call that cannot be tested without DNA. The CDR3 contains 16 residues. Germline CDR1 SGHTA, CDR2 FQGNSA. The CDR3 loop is CASSSPLAGGWNEQFF.

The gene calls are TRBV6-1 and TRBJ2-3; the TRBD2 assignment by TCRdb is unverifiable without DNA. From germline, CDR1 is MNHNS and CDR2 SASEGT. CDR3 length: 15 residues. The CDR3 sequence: CASSEGGGATDTQYF.

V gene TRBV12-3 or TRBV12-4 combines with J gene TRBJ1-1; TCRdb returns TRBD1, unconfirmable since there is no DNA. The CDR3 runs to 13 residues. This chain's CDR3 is CASSGAVNTEAFF.